This TCR beta chain was sequenced in a study of CD4 T cells in relation to SARS-CoV-2 and coronaviruses (dated by TCRdb to the early 2020s). For the wider study: In the ViraFEST assay, PBMCs were cultured with antigen for under 12 days, after which TCR beta CDR3s were sequenced to identify antigen-specific clonal expansions. The negative reference condition was either a culture with an HIV-1 Nef peptide pool or a culture with no peptide. Shared crossreactive spike epitopes were mapped to their HLA restriction using patient-derived lymphoblastoid cell lines. Memory CD4+ T cell crossreactivity between SARS-CoV-2 and common cold coronavirus spike proteins was assessed at the TCR clonotype level in the study. The Adaptive Biotechnologies TCR-sequencing kit was used for samples from three pre-COVID donors and for the naive versus memory experiments, whereas the other data were Illumina-based. For other donors in the study, expansion assays were sequenced with a different, Illumina-based TCR-beta assay.

On this clone itself: The specificity of this receptor is unknown. No much larger clone exists at a distance of one base, and base qualities are not known.

The full study reports these points: In approximately 60% of donors, memory CD4+ clonotypes turned up that crossrecognized SARS-CoV-2 and at least one common cold coronavirus spike. Significantly weaker SARS-CoV-2-driven expansion was shown by crossreactive clones than by monoreactive clones, consistent with antigenic imprinting. The study was limited by small numbers of patients and tested TCRs. Because no donor provided both pre-pandemic and post-infection samples, tracing the source of pre-existing responses was limited. Crossreactivity analysis centred on spike protein, so crossreactivity against other viral proteins was not assessed.

After removal of 7 bases from V and 1 base from J, the junction retains 8 bases not matched to a gene. The CDR1 and CDR2 encoded by the germline V gene (reference sequence) are MNHEY and SMNVEV. Spanning cysteine to phenylalanine, the CDR3 consists of 16 amino acids. The DNA shown is the 48-base CDR3, in frame from base 1. CD4+ T cells from unexposed donors were collected before the COVID-19 pandemic (2011-2018). After 10 days of culture, CD4+ T cells were isolated with the EasySep CD4+ T cell isolation kit. As cell numbers permitted, CD4+ T cells from unexposed donors were tested for reactivity to SARS-CoV-2 S and N and to four common cold coronavirus spike pools. Each well held 2 million to 2.5 million PBMCs cultured in IMDM containing around 4.9% human AB serum and approximately 9 IU/ml IL-2. Half of the culture medium was replaced with fresh IL-2-containing medium on days 3 and 7. Triplicate replicate wells were generally used for each peptide culture condition. The leukapheresis product for the unexposed donors was obtained through commercial purchase. PBMCs were isolated from leukapheresis product or whole blood by Ficoll-Paque PLUS gradient centrifugation. PBMCs were either cryopreserved at -140°C or used fresh in the expansion assay. The QIAamp Micro DNA Kit was used to extract genomic DNA from the CD4+ T cells.

The method behind the library was the immunoSEQ multiplex PCR assay. On the study's bioinformatics: Preprocessing removed nonproductive sequences and CDR3s not starting with C, not ending with F or W, or shorter than 7 amino acids. The MANAFEST web app identified antigen-specific clonotypes based on expansion compared with the reference and other culture wells. A clone counted as positive if significantly expanded in 2 of 3 replicate wells versus the reference culture at FDR below 0.05. Positive clones also required significant expansion versus all other tandem wells and an odds ratio above 5. CDR3 homology was measured as pairwise Levenshtein distance, computed with the stringdist R package after trimming three terminal residues from each end. TCRdb retrieved this table from immuneACCESS and kept in-frame rearrangements only. Not all clones are present; in checked studies, unresolved V genes account for under half, and no reason is known for the remainder. The DNA gave D and trimming, while V, J and clone size come from that table. The sample table shows 25,000 or so clones, and more than 75% are seen once. The leading ten clones occupy about 14% of the sample.

Sequencing was performed on CD4+ T cells from PBMCs, cultured in vitro. The clonotype was recovered from a human donor in good health. The sequence links TRBV27 to TRBJ2-7; TRBD2 aligns with 12 central bases. The CDR3 protein is CASTPLGLAGSYEQYF. Read as DNA, the sequence is TGTGCCAGCACTCCACTCGGACTAGCGGGGTCCTACGAGCAGTACTTC.